Listed here are 18 T cell receptor beta chains from one sample, sequenced in a study of T cell repertoires in cytomegalovirus infection. For these TCRs, the target antigens are not known. In TCRdb, the reads were re-called with MiXCR into one record per CDR3 protein. The sample holds some 500,000 distinct CDR3 sequences, more than 30% seen once. This material consisted of cultured PBMCs, taken from culture after CMV antigen stimulation. These receptors all stem from a human donor in good health (CMV status not recorded). Some clones in this sample may be carry-over from other donors' samples.

The chain links TRBV7-8 to TRBJ2-3; D unclear. The CDR3 runs 11 residues. From germline, CDR1 is SGHVS and CDR2 FQNEAQ. V was trimmed by 5 bases and J by 9 bases, leaving 9 bases between them. The CDR3 bases are TGTGCCAGCAGCACGAGCTCCACGCAGTATTTT. This translates into CASSTSSTQYF.

This clonotype was found a few times. This chain connects TRBV20-1 to TRBJ1-2, with D unresolved. Germline lookup yields CDR1 DFQATT and CDR2 SNEGSKA (reference sequence). There are 13 residues in the CDR3. Trimming removed 3 bases from V and 2 bases from J, with 10 bases in between. The CDR3 loop is CSASSGPNYGYTF. The CDR3 DNA reads TGCAGTGCTAGTAGCGGTCCCAACTATGGCTACACCTTC.

V usage is TRBV7-2 and J usage is TRBJ2-5; 8 positions agree with TRBD2. The ends lost 5 bases at V and 4 bases at J; junction bases unmatched: 9. The CDR3 totals 15 residues. Germline V gene lookup returns CDR1 SGHTA and CDR2 FQGNSA. CDR3 in amino acids: CASSTFRAGVETQYF. The CDR3 DNA follows: TGTGCCAGCAGCACCTTCAGAGCGGGAGTAGAGACCCAGTACTTC.

The chain couples TRBV19 to TRBJ1-1; D gene ambiguous. This CDR3 is built from 14 residues. Trimming cost V 5 bases and J 1 base, with 11 bases left between them. CDR1 is LNHDA and CDR2 is SQIVND in the germline V gene (reference sequence). The CDR3 nucleotides read TGTGCCAGTAGTCACAACGACCCGAACACTGAAGCTTTCTTT. This sequence encodes CASSHNDPNTEAFF.

The chain recombines TRBV28 with TRBJ1-6; a weak D match, TRBD1 (5 bases). V was cut by 1 base and J by 7 bases, with 17 bases left in between. The germline V gene encodes CDR1 MDHEN and CDR2 SYDVKM. This CDR3 is built from 17 residues. The CDR3, as DNA: TGTGCCAGCAGTTTATCCGCCGGAGAGGGGTCGAATTCACCCCTCCACTTT. Amino acid sequence: CASSLSAGEGSNSPLHF.

This clonotype was seen a handful of times. This rearrangement joins TRBV4-1 to TRBJ1-1, with a weak D call TRBD1 (6 bases). The CDR3 is made up of 16 amino acids. V was pared by 2 bases and J by 1 base, with 14 bases between. Germline V gene data show CDR1 as MGHRA and CDR2 as YSYEKL. CDR3 bases: TGCGCCAGCAGCCAACCATCCCGAGGGGGGAACACTGAAGCTTTCTTT. This encodes CASSQPSRGGNTEAFF.

The rearrangement uses TRBV6-1 and TRBJ2-7; 13 bases align to TRBD2. CDR3 size: 15 residues. From germline, CDR1 is MNHNS and CDR2 SASEGT. Trimming at V came to 6 bases and at J to 1 base, leaving 3 bases not matched to a gene. CDR3 coding DNA: TGTGCCAGCAGACTAGCGGGAGGGCCTTCCTACGAGCAGTACTTC. Protein product: CASRLAGGPSYEQYF.

V usage is TRBV6-2 or TRBV6-3 and J usage is TRBJ2-1; weak D call: TRBD1 (6 bases). CDR3 length: 13 residues. Germline V CDR1 and CDR2: MNHEY, SVGEGT. Trimming removed 6 bases from V and 6 bases from J, with 12 bases in between. The CDR3 loop is CASSPLGGNEQFF. For the CDR3, the DNA is TGTGCCAGCAGCCCCCTAGGGGGCAATGAGCAGTTCTTC.

A few counts support this clonotype. This sequence joins TRBV15 and TRBJ2-7, with D tentatively TRBD1 (5 bases). V lost 3 bases, J lost 6 bases, and 24 bases lay in between. The CDR3 loop spans 17 amino acids. CDR1 and CDR2 (germline): LNHNV, YYDKDF (reference sequence). The CDR3 protein is CATSSRPASLQGPEQYF. CDR3 coding DNA: TGTGCCACCAGCAGCCGCCCCGCATCACTGCAGGGTCCCGAGCAGTACTTC. Variable domain in full (rest from reference TRBV15 and TRBJ2-7): DAMVIQNPRYQVTQFGKPVTLSCSQTLNHNVMYWYQQKSSQAPKLLFHYYDKDFNNEADTPDNFQSRRPNTSFCFLDIRSPGLGDTAMYLCATSSRPASLQGPEQYFGPGTRLTVT.

The chain couples TRBV28 to TRBJ1-5; 10 positions agree with TRBD1. CDR3 size: 15 residues. V lost 6 bases to trimming and J lost 6 bases; unmatched junction nucleotides: 8. Per the germline V gene, CDR1 is MDHEN and CDR2 is SYDVKM. The CDR3 nucleotides read TGTGCCAGCAGGCCCTCTGGGACAGGGGTTCAGCCCCAGCATTTT. Amino acid sequence: CASRPSGTGVQPQHF.

The V gene is TRBV7-6, the J gene TRBJ2-1; a weak D match, TRBD2 (7 bases). CDR3 length equals 17 residues. Between the trimmed V and J ends, which lost 5 bases and 0 bases, there was a span of 17 bases. CDR1 and CDR2 from the germline V gene are SGHVS and FNYEAQ. The CDR3 DNA sequence: TGTGCCAGCAGCCCGCTTCGGGGGGCGACCTCCTACAATGAGCAGTTCTTC. The encoded protein is CASSPLRGATSYNEQFF. The full variable domain, with the rest looked up from reference TRBV7-6 and TRBJ2-1, is GAGVSQSPRYKVTKRGQDVALRCDPISGHVSLYWYRQALGQGPEFLTYFNYEAQQDKSGLPNDRFSAERPEGSISTLTIQRTEQRDSAMYRCASSPLRGATSYNEQFFGPGTRLTVL.

This chain joins TRBV6-6 and TRBJ1-2; D possibly corresponds to TRBD1 (6 bases). Germline loops: CDR1 MNHNY, CDR2 SVGAGI (reference sequence). Trimming removed 7 bases from V and 0 bases from J, with 15 bases in between. This CDR3 spans 15 amino acids. This CDR3 is CASTPIGGSNYGYTF. CDR3 in DNA: TGTGCCAGCACCCCAATCGGGGGCTCTAACTATGGCTACACCTTC.

The chain has TRBV6-1 and TRBJ2-3, with D possibly TRBD1 on 5 matching bases. Trimming pared 5 bases from V and 2 bases from J, leaving 14 bases between. CDR3 size: 15 residues. Germline lookup yields CDR1 MNHNS and CDR2 SASEGT. The CDR3 spells CASSYGAAPTDTQYF. CDR3 bases: TGTGCCAGCAGTTATGGGGCAGCCCCCACAGATACGCAGTATTTT.

This clonotype was found many times. The chain joins TRBV6-1 to TRBJ1-3; tentatively, D is TRBD1 (5 bases). Germline values: CDR1 MNHNS, CDR2 SASEGT. The CDR3 is made up of 16 amino acids. V lost 5 bases and J lost 7, with 21 bases in between. The CDR3 nucleotides are TGTGCCAGCAGTTCCCGGGGCTCTCGGGCGGGGAACACCATATATTTT. Translated: CASSSRGSRAGNTIYF.

The chain recombines TRBV19 with TRBJ2-1, with TRBD2 matching 11 bases. J lost 4 bases, V lost 6 bases, and 8 bases had no gene match. The germline V gene has CDR1 LNHDA and CDR2 SQIVND (reference sequence). The CDR3 runs 16 residues. The CDR3 DNA follows: TGTGCCAGTAGAGAGTCCGGGACTAGCGGATACAATGAGCAGTTCTTC. Translated: CASRESGTSGYNEQFF.

This clonotype was detected only a few times. V is TRBV5-4 and J is TRBJ1-1; D is ambiguous. V was pared by 0 bases and J by 4 bases, with 16 bases between. CDR1 and CDR2 (germline): SGHNT, YYREEE (reference sequence). The CDR3 is made up of 16 amino acids. The chain's CDR3 is CASSLGGTAGSTEAFF. The CDR3 coding sequence is TGTGCCAGCAGCTTGGGCGGCACCGCGGGGAGCACTGAAGCTTTCTTT.

The sample holds one count of this clonotype. The rearrangement links TRBV7-2 to TRBJ1-3, with TRBD1 as a possible D gene (5 bases). There are 15 residues in the CDR3. V lost 3 bases and J 1 base, leaving 10 bases between the germline ends. The germline CDR1 and CDR2 sequences are SGHTA and FQGNSA. CDR3 in DNA: TGTGCCAGCAGCTTTTGGGGGGATTCTGGAAACACCATATATTTT. Protein: CASSFWGDSGNTIYF.

The V gene is TRBV6-5, the J gene TRBJ2-3, with TRBD2 matching 7 bases. Unmatched junction bases numbered 2, after V lost 2 bases and J lost 0 bases. Germline V gene sequence: CDR1 MNHEY, CDR2 SVGAGI. This CDR3 region has 15 residues. The CDR3 sequence: CASSYTRGSTDTQYF. CDR3 DNA: TGTGCCAGCAGTTACACGCGGGGGAGCACAGATACGCAGTATTTT.